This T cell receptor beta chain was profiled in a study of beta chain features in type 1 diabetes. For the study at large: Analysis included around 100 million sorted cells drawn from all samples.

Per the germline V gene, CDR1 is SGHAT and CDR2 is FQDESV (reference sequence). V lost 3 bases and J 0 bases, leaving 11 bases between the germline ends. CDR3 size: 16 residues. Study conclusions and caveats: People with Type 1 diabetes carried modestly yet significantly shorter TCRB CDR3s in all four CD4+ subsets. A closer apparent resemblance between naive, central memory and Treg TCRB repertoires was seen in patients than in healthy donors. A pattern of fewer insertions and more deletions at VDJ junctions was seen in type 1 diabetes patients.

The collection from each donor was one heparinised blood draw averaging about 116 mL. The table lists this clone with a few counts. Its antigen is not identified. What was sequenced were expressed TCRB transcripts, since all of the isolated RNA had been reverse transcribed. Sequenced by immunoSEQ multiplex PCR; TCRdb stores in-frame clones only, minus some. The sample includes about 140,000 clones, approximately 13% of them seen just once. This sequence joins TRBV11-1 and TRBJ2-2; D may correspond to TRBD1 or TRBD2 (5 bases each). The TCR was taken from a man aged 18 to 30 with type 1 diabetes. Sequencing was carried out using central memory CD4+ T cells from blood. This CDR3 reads CASSFGTGPNTGELFF. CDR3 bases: TGTGCCAGCAGCTTTGGCACGGGGCCGAACACCGGGGAGCTGTTTTTT.